A single sample is the source of the 17 T cell receptor beta chains below, sequenced in a study of T-cell memory formation after mild COVID-19. From the 5' RACE reads, TCRdb called clonotypes with MiXCR, one entry per CDR3 protein. This sample has almost 250,000 distinct CDR3 sequences; 15% occur once, and the top ten carry under 2.5%. The material sequenced was PBMCs or a T cell subset sorted from them (not recorded which). These receptors were collected from an adult woman who had mild COVID-19 (a few samples of this study predate the infection). Cell type and time point are not known.

This clonotype was counted a few times. This chain joins TRBV4-1 and TRBJ1-2; D ambiguous. Germline values: CDR1 MGHRA, CDR2 YSYEKL. V dropped 0 bases and J dropped 8 bases, with 7 bases sitting between them. This CDR3 contains 12 residues. The CDR3 DNA sequence: TGCGCCAGCAGCCAAGATTCGGGGGGCTACACCTTC. Its protein product is CASSQDSGGYTF.

The table lists this clonotype with a few counts. The rearrangement uses TRBV6-5 and TRBJ1-5; TRBD1 aligns across 9 bases. Losses at the gene ends were 6 bases for V and 5 bases for J; bases not matched to a gene: 14. From germline, CDR1 is MNHEY and CDR2 SVGAGI. The CDR3 spans 17 residues. The CDR3 nucleotides are TGTGCCAGCAGCCAGCAGGCGGGACAGGGATCCTATCAGCCCCAGCATTTT. Translation: CASSQQAGQGSYQPQHF.

This clonotype came up a few times. The chain links TRBV20-1 to TRBJ2-2; D gene ambiguous. The CDR3 contains 14 residues. The germline V gene encodes CDR1 DFQATT and CDR2 SNEGSKA (reference sequence). The germline V and J ends were trimmed by 0 bases and 1 base, with 6 bases remaining between them. This chain's CDR3 is CSARDWGNTGELFF. CDR3 in DNA: TGCAGTGCTAGAGATTGGGGGAACACCGGGGAGCTGTTTTTT.

This clonotype was detected many times. The V gene is TRBV20-1, the J gene TRBJ1-2; no firm D call. Germline CDR1 and CDR2: DFQATT and SNEGSKA (reference sequence). V lost 5 bases and J lost 4, with 8 bases in between. This CDR3 is 11 amino acids long. The CDR3 DNA sequence: TGCAGTGCTCAGAGCCTCTATGGCTACACCTTC. Encoded protein: CSAQSLYGYTF.

The V call is TRBV11-3, the J call TRBJ2-1; D uncertain. The CDR3 has 19 residues. In germline, CDR1 is SGHNT, CDR2 YENEEA. The V gene lost 2 bases and the J gene lost 0 bases, with 20 bases spanning the gap. In DNA form, the CDR3 reads TGTGCCAGCAGCTTATCGGGCCTCGGAACAGCGCCCTCCTACAATGAGCAGTTCTTC. Amino acid sequence: CASSLSGLGTAPSYNEQFF.

The sample holds a few counts of this clonotype. The chain uses TRBV7-3 and TRBJ2-1; 8 bases align to TRBD1. Germline V gene lookup returns CDR1 SGHTA and CDR2 FQGTGA. This CDR3 contains 15 residues. V lost 3 bases, J lost 0 bases, and 1 base stayed unmatched. The CDR3 bases are TGTGCCAGCAGCTTGACAGGGGACTCCTACAATGAGCAGTTCTTC. This sequence encodes CASSLTGDSYNEQFF.

The chain links TRBV7-2 to TRBJ2-6, with D unresolved. This CDR3 has 14 amino acids. In germline, CDR1 is SGHTA, CDR2 FQGNSA. Trimming took off 6 bases at V and 2 bases at J, with 8 bases between the two ends. For the CDR3, the DNA is TGTGCCAGCAGGCTTTCGACTGGGGCCAACGTCCTGACTTTC. Translation gives CASRLSTGANVLTF. Complete variable domain (other parts from reference TRBV7-2 and TRBJ2-6): GAGVSQSPSNKVTEKGKDVELRCDPISGHTALYWYRQSLGQGLEFLIYFQGNSAPDKSGLPSDRFSAERTGGSVSTLTIQRTQQEDSAVYLCASRLSTGANVLTFGAGSRLTVL.

This clonotype was counted a few times. The V gene is TRBV6-5, the J gene TRBJ1-2; 8 bases map to TRBD1. Trimming removed 4 bases from V and 8 bases from J; junction bases left unmatched: 3. Germline CDR1 and CDR2: MNHEY and SVGAGI. The CDR3 sequence is 12 residues long. As DNA, the CDR3 is TGTGCCAGCAGTTCAGGGGGCAGAGGCTACACCTTC. Amino acid sequence: CASSSGGRGYTF.

This clonotype was recorded many times. This chain uses TRBV9 with TRBJ2-3; 10 bases are shared with TRBD2. V lost 0 bases and J lost 5; bases outside the gene matches: 6. CDR3 length equals 16 residues. Germline CDR1 SGDLS, CDR2 YYNGEE. The CDR3 DNA is TGTGCCAGCAGCGTAGGGAGCGGGGGGGCCATAGATACGCAGTATTTT. It is translated as CASSVGSGGAIDTQYF.

The chain is built from TRBV29-1 and TRBJ1-2; D remains unclear. CDR1 is SQVTM, CDR2 ANQGSEA, per germline. Trimming took 2 bases from V and 4 from J, leaving 8 bases between them. This CDR3 has 12 residues. DNA of the CDR3: TGCAGCGTTGAAAAATCGGGCTATGGCTACACCTTC. It yields the protein CSVEKSGYGYTF.

This chain uses TRBV6-5 with TRBJ2-6, with a possible D match to TRBD1 (5 bases). Germline CDR1 reads MNHEY; CDR2 reads SVGAGI. The V gene lost 0 bases and the J gene lost 2 bases, with 14 bases spanning the gap. This CDR3 has 18 amino acids. DNA for the CDR3: TGTGCCAGCAGTTACTCAACTACAGGACCCGCTGGGGCCAACGTCCTGACTTTC. Encoded protein: CASSYSTTGPAGANVLTF.

This clonotype has only a few counts. This sequence joins TRBV4-2 and TRBJ2-7; 7 bases are a match to TRBD2. The V gene end was trimmed by 1 base and the J gene end by 1 base; junction bases not matched to a gene: 4. Germline lookup yields CDR1 LGHNA and CDR2 YNFKEQ. The CDR3 runs 15 residues. This CDR3 reads CASSQGGGSSYEQYF. The CDR3 nucleotides read TGTGCCAGCAGCCAAGGCGGGGGTTCGTCCTACGAGCAGTACTTC.

The V call is TRBV28, the J call TRBJ1-5, with 10 bases lining up with TRBD1. The CDR3 contains 17 residues. J lost 7 bases, V lost 8 bases, and 17 bases had no gene match. CDR1 is MDHEN and CDR2 is SYDVKM in the germline V gene. CDR3 bases: TGTGCCAGCCTAACCCCCACAAGACAGGGGGCAAAACAGCCCCAGCATTTT. Its protein product is CASLTPTRQGAKQPQHF.

A few counts support this clonotype. This CDR3 is CASSLERCGRSSYNEQFF. The DNA for the CDR3 is TGTGCCAGCAGCTTGGAACGGTGTGGTAGAAGCTCCTACAATGAGCAGTTCTTC. The chain recombines TRBV21-1 with TRBJ2-1. TRBV21-1 is a recognized pseudogene. The CDR3 is 18 amino acids.

This clonotype was picked up a small number of times. V is TRBV7-8 and J is TRBJ2-6; 9 positions match TRBD1. The CDR3 has 19 amino acids. The V gene's germline CDR1 is SGHVS and CDR2 FQNEAQ. With V trimmed by 6 bases and J by 0 bases, 12 bases remained unmatched. The CDR3, as DNA: TGTGCCAGCAGTTCGGGGACAGGGAAAGGCCTCTCTGGGGCCAACGTCCTGACTTTC. It codes for CASSSGTGKGLSGANVLTF. Complete variable domain (other parts from reference TRBV7-8 and TRBJ2-6): GAGVSQSPRYKVAKRGQDVALRCDPISGHVSLFWYQQALGQGPEFLTYFQNEAQLDKSGLPSDRFFAERPEGSVSTLKIQRTQQEDSAVYLCASSSGTGKGLSGANVLTFGAGSRLTVL.

This clonotype was detected many times. J is TRBJ2-5 and V is TRBV7-3; D remains unclear. V lost 1 base to trimming and J lost 2 bases, with 5 bases between them. This CDR3 has 13 residues. Germline V CDR1 and CDR2: SGHTA, FQGTGA. This chain's CDR3 is CASSLSLQETQYF. The CDR3 DNA sequence: TGTGCCAGCAGCTTAAGTTTGCAAGAGACCCAGTACTTC.

This clonotype has ten or more counts. The chain joins TRBV25-1 to TRBJ2-7; the D is unclear. The V end lost 10 bases, the J end lost 0 bases, and 10 bases lay between the germline ends. The CDR3 length is 12 residues. Germline V gene data show CDR1 as MGHDK and CDR2 as SYGVNS. DNA of the CDR3: TGTGCCACTGCCCTCGCCTCCTACGAGCAGTACTTC. This sequence encodes CATALASYEQYF.